This TCR beta chain is drawn from a study of blood T cell repertoires in COVID-19. Study details: Acute and convalescent COVID-19 specimens originated in the United States, Italy and Spain. PBMCs, B-cell-depleted T cells, or T cells were the source of the cDNA or gDNA that made up the material.

In the original analysis: Nucleated cell number was recorded as an estimate derived from reference gene primer amplification. Generated by immunoSEQ multiplex PCR, the TCRdb table keeps only in-frame clones and is missing some. That table gives V, J and clone size, and the DNA gave D and trimming. The data hold around 100,000 clones, with more than 75% observed a single time. Sequences were obtained from peripheral blood. This TCR was recovered from a middle-aged man with acute or convalescent COVID-19.

CDR3 sequence reads: CAWSLSGGHNEQFF. The DNA of the CDR3 is TGTGCCTGGAGTCTTAGCGGGGGGCACAATGAGCAGTTCTTC. The rearrangement links TRBV30 to TRBJ2-1; TRBD2 agrees at 10 bases. V shed 2 bases, J shed 5 bases, and the junction held 3 bases outside the gene matches. Germline V gene lookup returns CDR1 GTSNPN and CDR2 SVGIG (reference sequence). This CDR3 has 14 residues.